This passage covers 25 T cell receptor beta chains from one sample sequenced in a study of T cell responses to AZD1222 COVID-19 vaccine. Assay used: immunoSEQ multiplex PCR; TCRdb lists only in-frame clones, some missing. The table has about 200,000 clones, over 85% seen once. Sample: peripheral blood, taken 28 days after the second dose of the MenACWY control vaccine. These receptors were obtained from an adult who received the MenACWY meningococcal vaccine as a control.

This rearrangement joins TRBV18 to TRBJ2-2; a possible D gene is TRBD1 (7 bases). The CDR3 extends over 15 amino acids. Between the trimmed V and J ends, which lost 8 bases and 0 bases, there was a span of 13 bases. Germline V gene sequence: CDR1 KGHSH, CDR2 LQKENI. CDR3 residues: CASRRGPTNTGELFF. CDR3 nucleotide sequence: TGTGCCAGCCGGAGGGGGCCCACGAACACCGGGGAGCTGTTTTTT.

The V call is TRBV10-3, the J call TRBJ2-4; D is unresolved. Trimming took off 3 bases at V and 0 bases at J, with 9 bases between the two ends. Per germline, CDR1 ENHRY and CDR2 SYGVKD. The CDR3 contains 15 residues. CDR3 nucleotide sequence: TGTGCCATCAGTGACCCCACAATAGCCAAAAACATTCAGTACTTC. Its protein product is CAISDPTIAKNIQYF.

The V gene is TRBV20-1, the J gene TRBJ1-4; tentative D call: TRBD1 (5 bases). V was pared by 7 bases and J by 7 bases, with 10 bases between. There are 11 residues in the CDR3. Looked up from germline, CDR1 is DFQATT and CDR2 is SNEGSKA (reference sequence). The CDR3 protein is CSGSQGEKLFF. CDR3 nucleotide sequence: TGCAGTGGATCCCAGGGTGAAAAACTGTTTTTT.

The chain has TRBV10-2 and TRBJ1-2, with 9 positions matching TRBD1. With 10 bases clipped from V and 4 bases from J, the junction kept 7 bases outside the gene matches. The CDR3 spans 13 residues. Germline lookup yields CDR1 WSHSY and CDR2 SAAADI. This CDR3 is CATMDRGVYGYTF. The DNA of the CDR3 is TGCGCCACCATGGACAGGGGCGTCTATGGCTACACCTTC.

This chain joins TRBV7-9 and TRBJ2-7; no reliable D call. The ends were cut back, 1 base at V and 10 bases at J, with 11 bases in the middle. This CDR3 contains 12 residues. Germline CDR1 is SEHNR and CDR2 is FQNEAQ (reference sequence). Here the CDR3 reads CASSLERTAQYF. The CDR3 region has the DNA TGTGCCAGCAGCTTAGAACGGACGGCTCAGTACTTC.

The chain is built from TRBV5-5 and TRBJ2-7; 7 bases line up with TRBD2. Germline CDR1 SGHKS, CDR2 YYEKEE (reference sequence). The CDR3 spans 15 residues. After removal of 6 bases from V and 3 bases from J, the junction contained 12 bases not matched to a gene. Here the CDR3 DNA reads TGTGCCAGCAATACCGGGGGAGGGGCCTTCTACGAGCAGTACTTC. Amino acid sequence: CASNTGGGAFYEQYF. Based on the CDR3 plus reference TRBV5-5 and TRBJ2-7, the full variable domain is DAGVTQSPTHLIKTRGQQVTLRCSPISGHKSVSWYQQVLGQGPQFIFQYYEKEERGRGNFPDRFSARQFPNYSSELNVNALLLGDSALYLCASNTGGGAFYEQYFGPGTRLTVT.

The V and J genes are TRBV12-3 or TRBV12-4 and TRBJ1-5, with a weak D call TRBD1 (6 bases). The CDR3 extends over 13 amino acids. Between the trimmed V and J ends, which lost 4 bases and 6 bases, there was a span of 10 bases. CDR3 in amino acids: CASSSGVVQPQHF. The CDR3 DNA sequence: TGTGCCAGCAGTTCAGGGGTTGTTCAGCCCCAGCATTTT.

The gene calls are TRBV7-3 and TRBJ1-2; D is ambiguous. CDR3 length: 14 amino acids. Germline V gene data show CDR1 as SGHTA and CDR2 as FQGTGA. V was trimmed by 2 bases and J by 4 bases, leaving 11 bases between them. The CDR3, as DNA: TGTGCCAGCAGCTTAGCCGGCGAGAGCTATGGCTACACCTTC. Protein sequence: CASSLAGESYGYTF.

The CDR3 protein is CASSRDGGFSGTEAFF. The CDR3 DNA reads TGTGCCAGCAGCCGGGACGGAGGTTTTAGCGGCACTGAAGCTTTCTTT. This chain uses TRBV6-4 with TRBJ1-1, with a possible D match to TRBD1 (5 bases). Trimming stripped 6 bases from V and 4 bases from J, with 21 bases between. The CDR3 sequence is 16 residues long. Germline V gives CDR1 MRHNA, CDR2 SNTAGT.

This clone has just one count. CDR3 amino acids: CASSQGDYLPYNEQFF. The CDR3 DNA follows: TGTGCCAGCAGCCAAGGGGACTACCTTCCCTACAATGAGCAGTTCTTC. The rearrangement uses TRBV3-1 (or the pseudogene TRBV3-2) and TRBJ2-1; 7 bases fit TRBD2. CDR1 and CDR2 from the germline V gene are LGHDT and YNNKEL (reference sequence). The V and J ends lost 1 base and 2 bases, in that order; junction bases with no gene match: 5. The CDR3 runs 16 residues.

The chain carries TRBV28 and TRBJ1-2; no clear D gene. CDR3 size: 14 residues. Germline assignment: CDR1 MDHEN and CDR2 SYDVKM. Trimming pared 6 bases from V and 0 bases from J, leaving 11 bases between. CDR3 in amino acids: CASRSPGTNYGYTF. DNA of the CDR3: TGTGCCAGCAGGTCGCCCGGGACTAACTATGGCTACACCTTC.

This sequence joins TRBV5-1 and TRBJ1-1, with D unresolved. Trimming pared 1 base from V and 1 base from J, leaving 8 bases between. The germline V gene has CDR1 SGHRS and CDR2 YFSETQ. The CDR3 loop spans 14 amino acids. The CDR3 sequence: CASSLIVGNTEAFF. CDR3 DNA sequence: TGCGCCAGCAGCTTGATAGTGGGGAACACTGAAGCTTTCTTT.

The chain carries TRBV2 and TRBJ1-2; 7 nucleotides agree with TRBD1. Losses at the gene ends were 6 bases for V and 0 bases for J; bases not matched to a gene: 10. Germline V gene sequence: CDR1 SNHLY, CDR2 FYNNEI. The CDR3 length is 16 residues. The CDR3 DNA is TGTGCCAGCAGAGTCCGGGACAGAGGAGCTAACTATGGCTACACCTTC. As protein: CASRVRDRGANYGYTF.

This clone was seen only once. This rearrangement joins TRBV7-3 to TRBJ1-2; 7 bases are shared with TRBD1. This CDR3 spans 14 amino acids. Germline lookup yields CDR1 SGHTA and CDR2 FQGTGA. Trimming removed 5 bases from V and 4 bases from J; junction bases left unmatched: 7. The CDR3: CASSAQGGVYGYTF. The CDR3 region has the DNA TGTGCCAGCAGCGCCCAGGGGGGTGTCTATGGCTACACCTTC.

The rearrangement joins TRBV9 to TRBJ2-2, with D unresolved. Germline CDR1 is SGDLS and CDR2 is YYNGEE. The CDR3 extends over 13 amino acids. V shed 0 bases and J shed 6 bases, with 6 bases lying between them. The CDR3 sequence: CASSVVIAGELFF. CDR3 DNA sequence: TGTGCCAGCAGCGTAGTAATAGCCGGGGAGCTGTTTTTT.

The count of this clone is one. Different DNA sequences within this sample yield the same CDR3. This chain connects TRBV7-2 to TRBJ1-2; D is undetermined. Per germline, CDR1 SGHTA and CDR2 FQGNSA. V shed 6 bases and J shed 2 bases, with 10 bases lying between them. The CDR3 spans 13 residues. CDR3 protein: CASSPPANYGYTF. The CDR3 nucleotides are TGTGCCAGCAGTCCCCCAGCGAACTATGGCTACACCTTC.

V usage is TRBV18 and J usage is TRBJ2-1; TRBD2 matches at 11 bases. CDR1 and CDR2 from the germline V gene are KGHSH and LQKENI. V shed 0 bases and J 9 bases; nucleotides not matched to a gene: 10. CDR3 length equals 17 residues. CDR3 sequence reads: CASSPPFFSGRAPEQFF. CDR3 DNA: TGTGCCAGCTCACCACCCTTTTTTAGCGGGAGGGCCCCTGAGCAGTTCTTC.

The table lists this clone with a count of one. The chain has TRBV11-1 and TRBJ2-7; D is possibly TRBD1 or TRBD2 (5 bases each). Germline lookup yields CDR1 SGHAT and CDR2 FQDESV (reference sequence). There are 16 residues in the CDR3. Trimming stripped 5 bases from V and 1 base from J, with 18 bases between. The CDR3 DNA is TGTGCCAGCAGCCGTAGTGGGGCGGGTCTTTCCTACGAGCAGTACTTC. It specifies CASSRSGAGLSYEQYF.

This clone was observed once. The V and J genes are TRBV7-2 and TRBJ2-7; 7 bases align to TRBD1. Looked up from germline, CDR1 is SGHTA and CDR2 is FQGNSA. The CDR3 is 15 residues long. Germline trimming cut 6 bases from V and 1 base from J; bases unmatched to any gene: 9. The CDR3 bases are TGTGCCAGCAGTCACAGGGGTGGGGGATCCTACGAGCAGTACTTC. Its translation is CASSHRGGGSYEQYF.

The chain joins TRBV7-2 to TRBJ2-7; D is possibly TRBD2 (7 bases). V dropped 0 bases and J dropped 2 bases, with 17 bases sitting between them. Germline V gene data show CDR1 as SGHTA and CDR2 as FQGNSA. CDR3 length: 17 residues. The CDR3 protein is CASSLAGGGGTAYEQYF. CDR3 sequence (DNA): TGTGCCAGCAGCTTAGCTGGAGGCGGGGGCACTGCCTACGAGCAGTACTTC.

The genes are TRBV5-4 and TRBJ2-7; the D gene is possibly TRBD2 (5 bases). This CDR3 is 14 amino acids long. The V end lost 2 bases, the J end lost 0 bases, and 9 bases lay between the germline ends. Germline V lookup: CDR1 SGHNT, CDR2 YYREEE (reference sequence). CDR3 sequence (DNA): TGTGCCAGCAGCTTCGGGCGGGTCTCCTACGAGCAGTACTTC. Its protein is CASSFGRVSYEQYF.

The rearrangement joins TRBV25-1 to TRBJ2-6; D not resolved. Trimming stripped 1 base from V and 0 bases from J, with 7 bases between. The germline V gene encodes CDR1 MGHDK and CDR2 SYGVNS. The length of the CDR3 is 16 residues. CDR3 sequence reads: CASSESQFSGANVLTF. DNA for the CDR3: TGTGCCAGCAGTGAATCCCAGTTCTCTGGGGCCAACGTCCTGACTTTC.

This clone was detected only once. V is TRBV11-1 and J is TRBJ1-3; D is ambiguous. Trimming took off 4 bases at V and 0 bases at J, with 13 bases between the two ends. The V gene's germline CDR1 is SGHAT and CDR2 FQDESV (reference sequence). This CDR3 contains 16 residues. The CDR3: CASSSRVYPSGNTIYF. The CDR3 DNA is TGTGCCAGCAGCTCTCGGGTCTACCCCTCTGGAAACACCATATATTTT. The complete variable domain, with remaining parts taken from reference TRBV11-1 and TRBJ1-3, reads EAEVAQSPRYKITEKSQAVAFWCDPISGHATLYWYRQILGQGPELLVQFQDESVVDDSQLPKDRFSAERLKGVDSTLKIQPAELGDSAMYLCASSSRVYPSGNTIYFGEGSWLTVV.

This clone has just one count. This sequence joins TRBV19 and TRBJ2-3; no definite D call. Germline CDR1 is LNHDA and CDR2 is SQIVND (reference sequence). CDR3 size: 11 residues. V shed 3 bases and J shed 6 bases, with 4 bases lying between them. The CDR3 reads CASSMLDTQYF. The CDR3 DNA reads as TGTGCCAGTAGTATGCTGGATACGCAGTATTTT.

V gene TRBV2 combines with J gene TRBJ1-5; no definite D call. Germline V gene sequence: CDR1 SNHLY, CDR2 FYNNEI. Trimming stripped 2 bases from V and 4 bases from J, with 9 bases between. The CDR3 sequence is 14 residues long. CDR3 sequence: CASSEWLENQPQHF. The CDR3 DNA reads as TGTGCCAGCAGTGAATGGCTTGAGAATCAGCCCCAGCATTTT.